These 27 T cell receptor beta chains were sequenced from one sample in a study of T cell changes during pregnancy in multiple sclerosis. The data were produced by immunoSEQ multiplex PCR, yet TCRdb's version contains in-frame clones alone and is incomplete. Among about 31,000 clones, about nine tenths were seen once, and the ten largest hold about 9.9%. Sequences were derived from CD8+ T cells from peripheral blood mononuclear cells, sampled in the first trimester of pregnancy. The source of these receptors is a female donor with multiple sclerosis, enrolled in a pregnancy study.

This rearrangement joins TRBV19 to TRBJ2-1; 8 bases fit TRBD1. V was pared by 3 bases and J by 3 bases, with 4 bases of the junction left unmatched. Germline CDR1 LNHDA, CDR2 SQIVND (reference sequence). The CDR3 loop spans 15 amino acids. CDR3 nucleotide sequence: TGTGCCAGTAGTATCGACAGGGGCGGCTACAATGAGCAGTTCTTC. Residues: CASSIDRGGYNEQFF. Combining the CDR3 with reference TRBV19 and TRBJ2-1 gives the whole variable domain DGGITQSPKYLFRKEGQNVTLSCEQNLNHDAMYWYRQDPGQGLRLIYYSQIVNDFQKGDIAEGYSVSREKKESFPLTVTSAQKNPTAFYLCASSIDRGGYNEQFFGPGTRLTVL.

The chain couples TRBV27 to TRBJ1-5, with D possibly being TRBD1 (6 bases). CDR1 MNHEY and CDR2 SMNVEV come from the germline V gene (reference sequence). The V gene lost 0 bases and the J gene lost 2 bases, with 8 bases spanning the gap. The CDR3 runs 15 residues. The CDR3 DNA sequence: TGTGCCAGCAGTTTATCCAGGGGTGGCAATCAGCCCCAGCATTTT. The encoded protein is CASSLSRGGNQPQHF.

The chain uses TRBV15 and TRBJ2-1, with 8 bases fitting TRBD2. CDR1 is LNHNV, CDR2 YYDKDF, per germline (reference sequence). This CDR3 has 14 residues. V lost 5 bases, J lost 4 bases, and 4 bases stayed unmatched. The CDR3 bases are TGTGCCACCAGCCCTAGCGGGCCGTACAATGAGCAGTTCTTC. It yields the protein CATSPSGPYNEQFF.

The V call is TRBV10-3, the J call TRBJ2-7; D perhaps matches TRBD2 (5 bases). The V gene's germline CDR1 is ENHRY and CDR2 SYGVKD. The length of the CDR3 is 16 residues. V lost 0 bases to trimming and J lost 3 bases, with 15 bases between them. The CDR3 protein is CAISESTGGINYEQYF. The DNA of the CDR3 is TGTGCCATCAGTGAGTCGACCGGAGGAATTAACTACGAGCAGTACTTC.

The chain carries TRBV30 and TRBJ1-1, with 10 bases lining up with TRBD1. The CDR3 has 13 residues. CDR1 and CDR2 (germline): GTSNPN, SVGIG (reference sequence). The V segment lost 8 bases and the J segment 8 bases; nucleotides outside the gene matches: 11. Here the CDR3 reads CAGTTGGPSEAFF. The CDR3 nucleotides are TGTGCCGGGACGACAGGGGGCCCATCAGAAGCTTTCTTT.

The V and J genes are TRBV7-9 and TRBJ2-7; a possible D gene is TRBD1 (6 bases). The CDR3 is made up of 13 amino acids. Germline CDR1 is SEHNR and CDR2 is FQNEAQ (reference sequence). V was cut by 7 bases and J by 2 bases, with 12 bases left in between. CDR3 sequence reads: CASTHRETYEQYF. The CDR3 coding sequence is TGTGCCAGCACACACAGGGAAACCTACGAGCAGTACTTC.

The V gene is TRBV4-3, the J gene TRBJ2-5, with D perhaps TRBD1 (5 bases). The CDR3 contains 16 residues. In germline, CDR1 is LGHNA, CDR2 YSLEER. V gave up 0 bases and J gave up 5 bases, with 16 bases separating them. CDR3 DNA: TGCGCCAGCAGCCAAGATCCCCAGGGCGGTGCGGAGACCCAGTACTTC. Amino acids: CASSQDPQGGAETQYF.

This clone was found once. This CDR3 reads CASSSSGGAYNEQFF. Written as DNA, the CDR3 is TGTGCCAGCAGCTCTAGCGGGGGGGCCTACAATGAGCAGTTCTTC. This chain uses TRBV6-4 with TRBJ2-1; 12 nucleotides line up with TRBD2. The CDR3 is 15 amino acids. Per germline, CDR1 MRHNA and CDR2 SNTAGT. Unmatched junction bases numbered 2, after V lost 6 bases and J lost 2 bases.

The rearrangement uses TRBV4-2 and TRBJ2-7, with 9 nucleotides matching TRBD2. Germline V CDR1 and CDR2: LGHNA, YNFKEQ. J was trimmed by 5 bases and V by 1 base; bases with no gene match: 6. CDR3 size: 15 residues. The CDR3 protein is CASSQGMLAGDEQYF. For the CDR3, the DNA is TGTGCCAGCAGCCAAGGAATGTTAGCGGGAGACGAGCAGTACTTC.

V usage is TRBV4-3 and J usage is TRBJ1-1; D is uncertain. With 0 bases removed from V and 5 bases from J, the gap between germline ends came to 7 bases. Germline V lookup: CDR1 LGHNA, CDR2 YSLEER. The CDR3 is 13 amino acids. CDR3 nucleotides: TGCGCCAGCAGCCAAGATACCGAGACTGAAGCTTTCTTT. This sequence encodes CASSQDTETEAFF.

The V call is TRBV29-1, the J call TRBJ2-1, with TRBD2 matching over 8 bases. V trimming: 6 bases; J trimming: 4 bases; junction bases outside the gene matches: 5. The CDR3 consists of 13 residues. Germline CDR1 and CDR2: SQVTM and ANQGSEA. The CDR3 reads CSVALAVYNEQFF. Written as DNA, the CDR3 is TGCAGCGTAGCACTAGCGGTTTACAATGAGCAGTTCTTC.

CDR3 in DNA: TGTGCCAGCAGTTTTAGCGGGATCTACGAGCAGTACTTC. It yields the protein CASSFSGIYEQYF. V gene TRBV27 combines with J gene TRBJ2-7, with 8 bases lining up with TRBD2. The CDR3 spans 13 residues. V shed 3 bases and J 3 bases; nucleotides not matched to a gene: 1. Germline CDR1 MNHEY, CDR2 SMNVEV (reference sequence).

Many counts were recorded for this clone. This chain uses TRBV15 with TRBJ2-3; 8 bases match TRBD2. J gave up 1 base and V 0 bases, and 6 bases lay outside the gene matches. CDR1 is LNHNV and CDR2 is YYDKDF in the germline V gene (reference sequence). The CDR3 has 17 amino acids. CDR3 nucleotides: TGTGCCACCAGCAGAGATTTTTCAGCGGGAGGCACAGATACGCAGTATTTT. Its protein is CATSRDFSAGGTDTQYF.

This chain links TRBV5-1 with TRBJ2-1, with D possibly matching TRBD2 (5 bases). Trimming took off 4 bases at V and 7 bases at J, with 9 bases between the two ends. Looked up from germline, CDR1 is SGHRS and CDR2 is YFSETQ. This CDR3 spans 12 amino acids. The CDR3 sequence: CASSNRGNEQFF. CDR3 bases: TGCGCCAGCAGCAACCGGGGTAATGAGCAGTTCTTC.

The chain employs TRBV7-9 and TRBJ2-1, with TRBD2 as a possible D gene (6 bases). Germline CDR1 is SEHNR and CDR2 is FQNEAQ (reference sequence). This CDR3 spans 13 amino acids. V was trimmed by 4 bases and J by 7 bases, leaving 11 bases between them. The CDR3, as DNA: TGTGCCAGCAGCTGGGCACTAGCAAATGAGCAGTTCTTC. Its protein is CASSWALANEQFF.

This clone was observed a handful of times. The chain joins TRBV2 to TRBJ1-2; the D gene is possibly TRBD1 (6 bases). Deletions cut 6 bases from V and 5 bases from J, with 19 bases between. This CDR3 comprises 15 residues. CDR1 and CDR2 from the germline V gene are SNHLY and FYNNEI. The DNA for the CDR3 is TGTGCCAGCAGCGAGGACAGTCACCCTACGTATGGCTACACCTTC. The encoded protein is CASSEDSHPTYGYTF.

J is TRBJ1-1 and V is TRBV5-5; D not certain. Trimming shortened V by 2 bases and J by 8 bases, and 13 bases separated the two germline ends. This CDR3 is built from 13 residues. Germline V CDR1 and CDR2: SGHKS, YYEKEE (reference sequence). The CDR3 coding sequence is TGTGCCAGCAGCTTTCGAGAAGAGTGGGAAGCTTTCTTT. It translates to CASSFREEWEAFF.

In DNA, the CDR3 is TGTGCCAGCAGCGCAGACACCGGGGAGCTGTTTTTT. Amino acids: CASSADTGELFF. This sequence joins TRBV9 and TRBJ2-2; D is uncertain. V was pared by 3 bases and J by 3 bases, with 3 bases between. The CDR3 loop spans 12 amino acids. Germline assignment: CDR1 SGDLS and CDR2 YYNGEE.

This rearrangement joins TRBV6-5 to TRBJ2-7, with a tentative D call TRBD1 (6 bases). Germline V CDR1 and CDR2: MNHEY, SVGAGI. There are 14 residues in the CDR3. V was trimmed by 6 bases and J by 0 bases, leaving 12 bases between them. The CDR3 protein is CASSPTGSSYEQYF. In DNA form, the CDR3 reads TGTGCCAGCAGCCCCACAGGGAGCTCCTACGAGCAGTACTTC.

In this sample, this clone is medium-sized. The chain combines TRBV6-4 with TRBJ2-2; 10 bases agree with TRBD2. The trim removed 7 bases at V and 4 bases at J, leaving 0 bases unmatched. From germline, CDR1 is MRHNA and CDR2 SNTAGT. This CDR3 has 13 residues. The CDR3 protein is CASTSGSTGELFF. The CDR3 coding sequence is TGTGCCAGCACTAGCGGGAGCACCGGGGAGCTGTTTTTT.

V and J are TRBV7-3 and TRBJ2-1; TRBD2 might be the D (5 bases). Germline V CDR1 and CDR2: SGHTA, FQGTGA. This CDR3 has 15 amino acids. Trimming removed 5 bases from V and 0 bases from J, with 11 bases in between. The DNA for the CDR3 is TGTGCCAGCAGCGCCTCTAGCTACTCCTACAATGAGCAGTTCTTC. Translation gives CASSASSYSYNEQFF.

This chain uses TRBV6-5 with TRBJ1-1; 8 bases agree with TRBD1. CDR1 is MNHEY and CDR2 is SVGAGI in the germline V gene. The CDR3 length is 15 residues. With 5 bases clipped from V and 1 base from J, the junction kept 6 bases outside the gene matches. The CDR3 sequence: CASSTQGAANTEAFF. The CDR3 DNA follows: TGTGCCAGCAGTACTCAGGGGGCTGCGAACACTGAAGCTTTCTTT.

The chain is built from TRBV6-5 and TRBJ2-3; D may be TRBD2 (5 bases). The CDR3 sequence is 13 residues long. Germline V CDR1 and CDR2: MNHEY, SVGAGI. The V and J ends lost 8 bases and 6 bases respectively, with 15 bases between them. CDR3 loop: CASGSSTWDTQYF. As DNA, the CDR3 is TGTGCCAGCGGCTCTAGCACGTGGGATACGCAGTATTTT.

The genes are TRBV7-3 and TRBJ2-3; 10 bases are shared with TRBD2. CDR3 length: 16 amino acids. The germline gives CDR1 SGHTA, CDR2 FQGTGA. After removal of 4 bases from V and 2 bases from J, the junction contained 6 bases not matched to a gene. Here the CDR3 reads CASSSLAGGTTDTQYF. As DNA, the CDR3 is TGTGCCAGCAGCTCCTTAGCGGGGGGAACCACAGATACGCAGTATTTT.

The J gene is TRBJ2-7, the V gene TRBV6-5; D uncertain. Trimming pared 5 bases from V and 3 bases from J, leaving 14 bases between. The CDR3 runs 14 residues. CDR1 is MNHEY, CDR2 SVGAGI, per germline. The CDR3 DNA reads TGTGCCAGCAGTCTCGCGCACCTTTACTACGAGCAGTACTTC. Translation gives CASSLAHLYYEQYF.

CDR3 amino acids: CASRRLAGLPDTQYF. The DNA of the CDR3 is TGTGCCAGCAGGAGACTAGCGGGGCTACCAGATACGCAGTATTTT. The chain joins TRBV6-5 to TRBJ2-3, with 11 bases that match TRBD2. This CDR3 region has 15 residues. Germline trimming cut 6 bases from V and 4 bases from J; bases unmatched to any gene: 6. Per germline, CDR1 MNHEY and CDR2 SVGAGI.

This clone came up once. In DNA form, the CDR3 reads TGTGCCAGCTCAGGAACCTCCTACAATGAGCAGTTCTTC. It yields the protein CASSGTSYNEQFF. This sequence joins TRBV6-6 and TRBJ2-1; D remains ambiguous. Germline V gene data show CDR1 as MNHNY and CDR2 as SVGAGI (reference sequence). V shed 8 bases and J shed 0 bases, with 8 bases lying between them. The length of the CDR3 is 13 residues.